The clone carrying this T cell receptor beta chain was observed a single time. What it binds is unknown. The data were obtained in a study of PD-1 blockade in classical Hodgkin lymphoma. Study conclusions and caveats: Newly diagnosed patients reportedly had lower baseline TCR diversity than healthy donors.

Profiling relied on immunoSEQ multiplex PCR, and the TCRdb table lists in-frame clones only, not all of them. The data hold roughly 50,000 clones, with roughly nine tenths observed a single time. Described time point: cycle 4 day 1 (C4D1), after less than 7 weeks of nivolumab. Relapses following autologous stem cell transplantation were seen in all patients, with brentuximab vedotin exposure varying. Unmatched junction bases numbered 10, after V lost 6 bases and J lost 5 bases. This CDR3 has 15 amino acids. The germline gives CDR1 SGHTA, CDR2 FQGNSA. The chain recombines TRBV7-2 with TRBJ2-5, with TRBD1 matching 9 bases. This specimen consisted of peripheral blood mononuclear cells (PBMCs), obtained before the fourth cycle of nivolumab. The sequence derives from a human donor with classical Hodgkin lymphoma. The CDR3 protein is CASRQDRGRSETQYF. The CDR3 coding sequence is TGTGCCAGCAGACAGGACAGGGGAAGATCGGAGACCCAGTACTTC.